This passage covers 27 T cell receptor beta chains from one sample sequenced in a study of PD-L1 blockade in urothelial cancer. Using immunoSEQ multiplex PCR, the repertoire was profiled, and TCRdb retains in-frame clones only, with some absent. In the table there are 45,000 to 60,000 clones, 84% of which are singletons. The material sequenced was PBMCs, taken around atezolizumab (anti-PD-L1) treatment. These receptors all stem from a man aged 35 to 55 with urothelial cancer.

The chain uses TRBV2 and TRBJ1-5; D gene ambiguous. The length of the CDR3 is 13 residues. V lost 1 base, J lost 7 bases, and 8 bases lay in between. Per germline, CDR1 SNHLY and CDR2 FYNNEI. Written as DNA, the CDR3 is TGTGCCAGCAGTGAAGGGGAGGAACAGCCCCAGCATTTT. Translated, it gives CASSEGEEQPQHF.

This chain uses TRBV4-1 with TRBJ2-1; 13 nucleotides match TRBD2. With V trimmed by 1 base and J by 10 bases, 4 bases remained unmatched. The CDR3 has 15 residues. Germline-derived CDR1 and CDR2 are MGHRA and YSYEKL. The CDR3 bases are TGCGCCAGCAGCCAAGTACTAGCGGGAGGGGGGGAGCAGTTCTTC. Translation: CASSQVLAGGGEQFF.

V gene TRBV28 combines with J gene TRBJ1-2, with TRBD1 matching 7 bases. The germline gives CDR1 MDHEN, CDR2 SYDVKM. The junction had 7 bases not matched to a gene; V was cut back by 5 bases and J by 4 bases. This CDR3 contains 14 residues. The CDR3 DNA reads TGTGCCAGCAGTGGTTCCGGGACAGCCTATGGCTACACCTTC. This gives the protein CASSGSGTAYGYTF.

The chain combines TRBV7-2 with TRBJ1-2; 12 nucleotides align to TRBD1. Per germline, CDR1 SGHTA and CDR2 FQGNSA. This CDR3 has 15 amino acids. The V segment lost 5 bases and the J segment 6 bases; nucleotides outside the gene matches: 7. In DNA form, the CDR3 reads TGTGCCAGCAGCCAGGGGACAGGGGGCCCAGATGGCTACACCTTC. This translates into CASSQGTGGPDGYTF.

This chain connects TRBV10-2 to TRBJ2-7, with D unresolved. Trimming removed 0 bases at V and 9 bases at J, with 6 bases between. Germline V lookup: CDR1 WSHSY, CDR2 SAAADI. The CDR3 is made up of 11 amino acids. CDR3 bases: TGCGCCAGCAGTGAGTCCGCTAGGCAGTACTTC. Amino acids: CASSESARQYF.

This clone was recorded once. V gene TRBV5-4 combines with J gene TRBJ2-5, with 11 bases lining up with TRBD2. This CDR3 comprises 14 residues. CDR1 and CDR2 from the germline V gene are SGHNT and YYREEE (reference sequence). V was clipped by 5 bases and J by 5 bases; unmatched bases: 5. CDR3: CASRLAGATETQYF. CDR3 coding DNA: TGTGCCAGCAGACTAGCGGGAGCGACCGAGACCCAGTACTTC. Full variable domain (remainder filled in from reference TRBV5-4 and TRBJ2-5): ETGVTQSPTHLIKTRGQQVTLRCSSQSGHNTVSWYQQALGQGPQFIFQYYREEENGRGNFPPRFSGLQFPNYSSELNVNALELDDSALYLCASRLAGATETQYFGPGTRLLVL.

J is TRBJ1-4 and V is TRBV4-1; possible D gene TRBD1, 6 bases. Germline V gene lookup returns CDR1 MGHRA and CDR2 YSYEKL. V was cut by 0 bases and J by 11 bases, with 19 bases left in between. CDR3 size: 16 residues. As DNA, the CDR3 is TGCGCCAGCAGCCAAGATCTTAGGGCAGGGGATAGGAAACTGTTTTTT. The encoded protein is CASSQDLRAGDRKLFF.

In DNA form, the CDR3 reads TGTGCCAGCAGCTTGGATGCGGGATGGGCCGGGGAGCTGTTTTTT. Translating gives CASSLDAGWAGELFF. The chain is built from TRBV5-4 and TRBJ2-2, with a possible D match to TRBD2 (6 bases). Germline assignment: CDR1 SGHNT and CDR2 YYREEE (reference sequence). V lost 0 bases, J lost 6 bases, and 12 bases lay in between. The CDR3 has 15 amino acids.

This clone has more than one count but fewer than ten. This sequence joins TRBV5-4 and TRBJ2-1; 10 bases map to TRBD2. The germline CDR1 and CDR2 sequences are SGHNT and YYREEE (reference sequence). The V segment lost 4 bases and the J segment 0 bases; nucleotides outside the gene matches: 1. The length of the CDR3 is 15 residues. The CDR3 DNA reads TGTGCCAGCAGCCAGCGGGGGGGCTCCTACAATGAGCAGTTCTTC. Translating it yields CASSQRGGSYNEQFF.

This chain joins TRBV11-1 and TRBJ2-1; the match to TRBD2 covers 9 bases. CDR1 and CDR2 from the germline V gene are SGHAT and FQDESV (reference sequence). J gave up 4 bases and V 2 bases, and 6 bases lay outside the gene matches. This CDR3 is 16 amino acids long. CDR3 in DNA: TGTGCCAGCAGCTTACGGGGCGGGAGGGTTTACAATGAGCAGTTCTTC. Its protein product is CASSLRGGRVYNEQFF.

The chain couples TRBV27 to TRBJ1-4, with D uncertain. The germline CDR1 and CDR2 sequences are MNHEY and SMNVEV (reference sequence). The CDR3 contains 16 residues. The V end was cut by 0 bases, the J end by 4 bases, with 12 bases between. The CDR3 DNA sequence: TGTGCCAGCAGTTTATCACGGTCGCCGGGTAATGAAAAACTGTTTTTT. Translating gives CASSLSRSPGNEKLFF.

The V call is TRBV27, the J call TRBJ2-6; D call uncertain. Germline V gene sequence: CDR1 MNHEY, CDR2 SMNVEV (reference sequence). Trimming left V 6 bases short and J 0 bases short, with 6 bases between. The CDR3 extends over 14 amino acids. The CDR3 sequence: CASSKLSGANVLTF. CDR3 DNA: TGTGCCAGCAGCAAACTCTCTGGGGCCAACGTCCTGACTTTC.

The rearrangement uses TRBV27 and TRBJ2-2, with D possibly being TRBD2 (6 bases). Germline V CDR1 and CDR2: MNHEY, SMNVEV (reference sequence). The V end lost 6 bases, the J end lost 2 bases, and 13 bases lay between the germline ends. The CDR3 is 15 amino acids. The CDR3, as DNA: TGTGCCAGCAGCTTACGAGCGGGTAACACCGGGGAGCTGTTTTTT. This gives the protein CASSLRAGNTGELFF.

This rearrangement joins TRBV5-4 to TRBJ1-2; weak D call: TRBD1 (6 bases). V was trimmed by 4 bases and J by 5 bases, leaving 9 bases between them. CDR1 and CDR2 from the germline V gene are SGHNT and YYREEE (reference sequence). The CDR3 loop spans 12 amino acids. The CDR3 DNA follows: TGTGCCAGCAGCACCGGACAGTATGGCTACACCTTC. This sequence encodes CASSTGQYGYTF.

The chain couples TRBV5-8 to TRBJ2-5, with 12 bases identical to TRBD2. Germline CDR1 and CDR2: SGHTS and YDEGEE. The length of the CDR3 is 16 residues. Trimming took 2 bases from V and 5 from J; bases not matched to a gene: 7. CDR3 region: CASSFRLAGGYETQYF. For the CDR3, the DNA is TGTGCCAGCAGCTTTCGTCTAGCGGGAGGGTATGAGACCCAGTACTTC.

The V gene is TRBV11-1, the J gene TRBJ1-1; 8 bases are shared with TRBD1. The V segment lost 5 bases and the J segment 1 base; nucleotides outside the gene matches: 3. This CDR3 comprises 14 residues. In germline, CDR1 is SGHAT, CDR2 FQDESV (reference sequence). CDR3 amino acids: CASSRDRRNTEAFF. For the CDR3, the DNA is TGTGCCAGCAGCCGGGACAGGCGGAACACTGAAGCTTTCTTT.

The chain has TRBV28 and TRBJ1-2; perhaps TRBD1 as D (5 bases). The germline CDR1 and CDR2 sequences are MDHEN and SYDVKM. This CDR3 region has 14 residues. V lost 3 bases, J lost 5 bases, and 13 bases lay in between. The CDR3, as DNA: TGTGCCAGCAGTTTCGGGGGGATGGAGTATGGCTACACCTTC. This sequence encodes CASSFGGMEYGYTF.

The J gene is TRBJ2-1, the V gene TRBV27; 11 bases are a match to TRBD2. The CDR3 covers 15 residues. Trimming took 6 bases from V and 6 from J; bases not matched to a gene: 7. Germline V gene lookup returns CDR1 MNHEY and CDR2 SMNVEV (reference sequence). This CDR3 is CASRPRLAGPNEQFF. CDR3 nucleotides: TGTGCCAGCAGACCAAGACTAGCGGGACCCAATGAGCAGTTCTTC.

V gene TRBV4-3 combines with J gene TRBJ2-3; TRBD2 might be the D (7 bases). V was clipped by 0 bases and J by 4 bases, with 17 bases between them. Germline lookup yields CDR1 LGHNA and CDR2 YSLEER. There are 17 residues in the CDR3. CDR3 sequence reads: CASSQDGGGGGADTQYF. CDR3 nucleotides: TGCGCCAGCAGCCAAGATGGTGGCGGGGGCGGCGCAGATACGCAGTATTTT.

The chain couples TRBV28 to TRBJ2-1, with TRBD2 identical over 12 bases. The CDR3 runs to 17 residues. Germline CDR1 is MDHEN and CDR2 is SYDVKM. V was pared by 2 bases and J by 6 bases, with 8 bases of the junction left unmatched. CDR3 sequence: CASSLLRASGRVNEQFF. In nucleotides, the CDR3 is TGTGCCAGCAGTTTACTACGGGCTAGCGGGAGGGTCAATGAGCAGTTCTTC.

J is TRBJ2-7 and V is TRBV27; D not resolved. The CDR3 runs to 12 residues. CDR1 is MNHEY and CDR2 is SMNVEV in the germline V gene (reference sequence). The V end lost 5 bases, the J end lost 0 bases, and 5 bases lay between the germline ends. In DNA, the CDR3 is TGTGCCAGCAGTCACAGCTCCTACGAGCAGTACTTC. It specifies CASSHSSYEQYF.

The CDR3 reads CASSQGTDGSSGANVLTF. CDR3 nucleotides: TGTGCCAGCAGCCAAGGGACCGACGGGAGCTCTGGGGCCAACGTCCTGACTTTC. The chain couples TRBV4-2 to TRBJ2-6, with a weak D call TRBD2 (6 bases). The CDR3 extends over 18 amino acids. Trimming removed 1 base from V and 0 bases from J, with 13 bases in between. Germline V gene sequence: CDR1 LGHNA, CDR2 YNFKEQ.

The chain joins TRBV29-1 to TRBJ1-5; the match to TRBD1 covers 8 bases. Looked up from germline, CDR1 is SQVTM and CDR2 is ANQGSEA. This CDR3 is 13 amino acids long. Trimming removed 7 bases from V and 5 bases from J; junction bases left unmatched: 7. CDR3 sequence: CSGRTGWDQPQHF. The CDR3 DNA reads as TGCAGCGGGAGGACAGGGTGGGATCAGCCCCAGCATTTT.

This chain uses TRBV5-1 with TRBJ2-2; a weak D match, TRBD1 (5 bases). CDR3 size: 15 residues. Trimming shortened V by 2 bases and J by 6 bases, and 14 bases separated the two germline ends. Germline V CDR1 and CDR2: SGHRS, YFSETQ. In nucleotides, the CDR3 is TGCGCCAGCAGCTTTAACCAGGGTAACCCCGGGGAGCTGTTTTTT. Amino acids: CASSFNQGNPGELFF. Filled out from reference TRBV5-1 and TRBJ2-2, the complete variable domain reads KAGVTQTPRYLIKTRGQQVTLSCSPISGHRSVSWYQQTPGQGLQFLFEYFSETQRNKGNFPGRFSGRQFSNSRSEMNVSTLELGDSALYLCASSFNQGNPGELFFGEGSRLTVL.

The genes are TRBV27 and TRBJ2-1; unclear D gene. Germline CDR1 is MNHEY and CDR2 is SMNVEV (reference sequence). The CDR3 runs to 11 residues. V was clipped by 8 bases and J by 3 bases, with 5 bases between them. CDR3: CASQNYNEQFF. CDR3 DNA: TGTGCCAGCCAGAACTACAATGAGCAGTTCTTC.

V gene TRBV7-2 combines with J gene TRBJ2-7; TRBD2 aligns across 7 bases. Per germline, CDR1 SGHTA and CDR2 FQGNSA. This CDR3 is built from 13 residues. V was clipped by 5 bases and J by 6 bases; unmatched bases: 7. The CDR3 protein is CASSPGTTFEQYF. DNA of the CDR3: TGTGCCAGCAGCCCCGGGACTACCTTCGAGCAGTACTTC.

The rearrangement links TRBV19 to TRBJ1-2; D not certain. V lost 10 bases and J 6 bases, leaving 15 bases between the germline ends. The germline V gene encodes CDR1 LNHDA and CDR2 SQIVND (reference sequence). The CDR3 contains 12 residues. The CDR3, as DNA: TGTGCCACCCTAGACCTCGGGGATGGCTACACCTTC. This encodes CATLDLGDGYTF.